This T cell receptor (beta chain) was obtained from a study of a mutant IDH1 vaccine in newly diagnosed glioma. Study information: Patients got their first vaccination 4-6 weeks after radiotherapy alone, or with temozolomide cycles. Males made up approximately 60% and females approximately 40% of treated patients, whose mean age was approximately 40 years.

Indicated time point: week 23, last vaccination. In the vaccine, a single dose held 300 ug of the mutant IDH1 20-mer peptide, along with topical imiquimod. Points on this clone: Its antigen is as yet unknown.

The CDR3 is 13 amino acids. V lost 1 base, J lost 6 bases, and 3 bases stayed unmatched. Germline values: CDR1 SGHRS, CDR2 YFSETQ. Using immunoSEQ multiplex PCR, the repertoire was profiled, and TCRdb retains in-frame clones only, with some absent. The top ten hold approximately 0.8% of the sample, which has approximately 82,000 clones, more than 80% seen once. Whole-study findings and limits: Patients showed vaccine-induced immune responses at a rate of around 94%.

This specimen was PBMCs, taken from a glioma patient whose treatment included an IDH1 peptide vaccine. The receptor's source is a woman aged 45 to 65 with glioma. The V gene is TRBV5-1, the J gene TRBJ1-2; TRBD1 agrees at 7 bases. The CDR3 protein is CASSLRQGDGYTF. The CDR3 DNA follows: TGCGCCAGCAGCTTGAGGCAGGGGGATGGCTACACCTTC.